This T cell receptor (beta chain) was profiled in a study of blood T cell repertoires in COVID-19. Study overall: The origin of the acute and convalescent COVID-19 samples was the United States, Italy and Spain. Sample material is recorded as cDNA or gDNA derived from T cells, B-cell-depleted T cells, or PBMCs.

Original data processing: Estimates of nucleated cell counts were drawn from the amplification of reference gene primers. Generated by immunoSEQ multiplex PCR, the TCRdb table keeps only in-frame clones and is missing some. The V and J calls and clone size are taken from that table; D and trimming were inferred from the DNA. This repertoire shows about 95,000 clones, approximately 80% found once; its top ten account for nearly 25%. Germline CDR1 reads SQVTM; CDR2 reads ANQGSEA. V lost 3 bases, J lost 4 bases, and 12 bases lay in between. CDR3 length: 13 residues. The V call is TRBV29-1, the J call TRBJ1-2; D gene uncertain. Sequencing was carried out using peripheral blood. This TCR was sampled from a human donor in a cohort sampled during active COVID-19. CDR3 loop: CSVEAGATYGYTF. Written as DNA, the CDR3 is TGCAGCGTTGAGGCAGGTGCCACCTATGGCTACACCTTC.